One sample yielded the 20 T cell receptor beta chains listed below, sequenced in a study of T cell repertoires in cytomegalovirus infection. Their target antigens are unknown. Each CDR3 protein gets one entry after TCRdb re-called the reads with MiXCR. The data contain about 500,000 distinct CDR3 sequences, 33% of them singletons. The sequencing here drew on cultured PBMCs, taken from culture after CMV antigen stimulation. The receptors were sampled from a human donor in good health (CMV status not recorded). Some clones in this sample may be carry-over from other donors' samples.

The J gene is TRBJ2-3, the V gene TRBV7-9, with TRBD1 matching 11 bases. The CDR3 sequence is 16 residues long. The V gene's germline CDR1 is SEHNR and CDR2 FQNEAQ (reference sequence). V gave up 6 bases and J gave up 2 bases; unmatched junction bases: 7. CDR3 bases: TGTGCCAGCAGGACCTGGGACAGGGGGGACACAGATACGCAGTATTTT. It translates to CASRTWDRGDTDTQYF.

A few counts support this clonotype. The gene calls are TRBV28 and TRBJ2-2; D call uncertain. The germline V gene has CDR1 MDHEN and CDR2 SYDVKM. V shed 6 bases and J shed 2 bases, with 10 bases lying between them. The CDR3 extends over 14 amino acids. The CDR3 sequence: CASRTGRNTGELFF. In DNA form, the CDR3 reads TGTGCCAGCAGAACGGGCAGAAACACCGGGGAGCTGTTTTTT.

The chain is built from TRBV12-5 and TRBJ1-4; D ambiguous. Germline CDR1 and CDR2: LGHNT and FRNRAP. CDR3 length: 14 residues. Trimming took off 1 base at V and 7 bases at J, with 10 bases between the two ends. The CDR3 sequence: CASGLGPASEKLFF. For the CDR3, the DNA is TGTGCTAGTGGTTTGGGGCCAGCCAGTGAAAAACTGTTTTTT.

The chain combines TRBV2 with TRBJ2-2, with D unclear. Trimming cost V 3 bases and J 7 bases, with 6 bases left between them. Per the germline V gene, CDR1 is SNHLY and CDR2 is FYNNEI. This CDR3 is built from 12 residues. CDR3 nucleotides: TGTGCCAGCAGTGAGTTGGACGGGGAGCTGTTTTTT. It is translated as CASSELDGELFF.

The chain is built from TRBV5-1 and TRBJ2-1; tentatively, D is TRBD1 (6 bases). The CDR3 has 14 amino acids. The V end was cut by 0 bases, the J end by 8 bases, with 12 bases between. Per the germline V gene, CDR1 is SGHRS and CDR2 is YFSETQ. The CDR3: CASSLVRGSDEQFF. CDR3 coding DNA: TGCGCCAGCAGCTTGGTTAGGGGGAGCGATGAGCAGTTCTTC.

This clonotype was detected many times. This chain links TRBV4-2 with TRBJ2-4; 10 nucleotides align to TRBD2. Trimming cost V 3 bases and J 0 bases; bases outside gene matches: 5. Germline-derived CDR1 and CDR2 are LGHNA and YNFKEQ. This CDR3 comprises 17 residues. The CDR3 reads CASSQRTSGIAKNIQYF. The CDR3 DNA reads as TGTGCCAGCAGCCAGAGGACTAGCGGAATAGCCAAAAACATTCAGTACTTC.

This clonotype showed up just a few times. This chain joins TRBV28 and TRBJ1-1; 7 bases map to TRBD1. Unmatched junction bases numbered 11, after V lost 3 bases and J lost 4 bases. There are 16 residues in the CDR3. Germline V lookup: CDR1 MDHEN, CDR2 SYDVKM. CDR3 sequence reads: CASSFTPLDRSTEAFF. CDR3 nucleotide sequence: TGTGCCAGCAGTTTTACGCCTTTGGACAGGAGCACTGAAGCTTTCTTT.

The CDR3 DNA reads TGTGCCAGCAGTTACGAACGAGCCAAAAACATTCAGTACTTC. It translates to CASSYERAKNIQYF. The rearrangement links TRBV6-2 or TRBV6-3 to TRBJ2-4; D is unresolved. The CDR3 has 14 amino acids. Germline CDR1 reads MNHEY; CDR2 reads SVGEGT. V dropped 2 bases and J dropped 0 bases, with 5 bases sitting between them.

This chain connects TRBV2 to TRBJ2-7; no clear D gene. The germline V and J ends were trimmed by 2 bases and 9 bases, with 11 bases remaining between them. CDR3 length: 12 residues. Germline values: CDR1 SNHLY, CDR2 FYNNEI. In nucleotides, the CDR3 is TGTGCCAGCAGTGAAACGCGCTCCCGGCAGTACGTC. It specifies CASSETRSRQYV.

V and J are TRBV7-2 and TRBJ1-1; D might be TRBD1 (5 bases). CDR1 is SGHTA, CDR2 FQGNSA, per germline. V lost 5 bases, J lost 7 bases, and 17 bases lay in between. The CDR3 runs 14 residues. CDR3 nucleotides: TGTGCCAGCAGCCCAAGTCTAAGGGGCAGTGAAGCTTTCTTT. It is translated as CASSPSLRGSEAFF.

This clonotype showed up many times. V gene TRBV9 combines with J gene TRBJ2-5, with TRBD2 identical over 7 bases. The CDR3 is 13 residues long. The ends lost 0 bases at V and 7 bases at J; junction bases unmatched: 3. Germline loops: CDR1 SGDLS, CDR2 YYNGEE. In nucleotides, the CDR3 is TGTGCCAGCAGCGTAGAATCTAGCGGGACCCAGTACTTC. The encoded protein is CASSVESSGTQYF.

This clonotype came up a few times. The CDR3 spells CASSFGVDYNEQFF. For the CDR3, the DNA is TGTGCCAGCAGCTTTGGGGTCGACTACAATGAGCAGTTCTTC. The chain employs TRBV7-3 and TRBJ2-1, with D unclear. V was cut by 3 bases and J by 3 bases, with 9 bases left in between. The CDR3 consists of 14 residues. CDR1 and CDR2 from the germline V gene are SGHTA and FQGTGA.

Regarding this clonotype: A much more abundant neighbour one base away suggests this may be a read error. Here the CDR3 DNA reads TGTGACAGCAGCTTAGATTGGGGGGGCTACGAGCAGTACTTC. This sequence encodes CDSSLDWGGYEQYF. V gene TRBV7-2 combines with J gene TRBJ2-7; TRBD2 matches at 7 bases. Germline CDR1 reads SGHTA; CDR2 reads FQGNSA. CDR3 size: 14 residues.

V is TRBV19 and J is TRBJ2-4; tentative D call: TRBD2 (5 bases). The CDR3 spans 19 residues. V was clipped by 0 bases and J by 0 bases, with 18 bases between them. Germline values: CDR1 LNHDA, CDR2 SQIVND (reference sequence). As DNA, the CDR3 is TGTGCCAGTAGTATAGAAGAGGGTACGCCCGCGTCAGCCAAAAACATTCAGTACTTC. As protein: CASSIEEGTPASAKNIQYF.

This clonotype was counted only a few times. The chain is built from TRBV5-4 and TRBJ1-2, with 7 positions matching TRBD1. The CDR3 extends over 15 amino acids. Per germline, CDR1 SGHNT and CDR2 YYREEE (reference sequence). V was clipped by 0 bases and J by 2 bases; unmatched bases: 4. As DNA, the CDR3 is TGTGCCAGCAGCTTGGGGCCGACAGGGAACTATGGCTACACCTTC. It specifies CASSLGPTGNYGYTF.

This sequence joins TRBV24-1 and TRBJ2-5; D is perhaps TRBD2 (5 bases). Trimming left V 0 bases short and J 4 bases short, with 11 bases between. The CDR3 is 15 residues long. Germline lookup yields CDR1 KGHDR and CDR2 SFDVKD. CDR3: CATSDLRGGRETQYF. The CDR3 DNA is TGTGCCACCAGTGATTTGCGTGGAGGCAGAGAGACCCAGTACTTC.

V usage is TRBV29-1 and J usage is TRBJ2-1; D remains unclear. CDR1 and CDR2 (germline): SQVTM, ANQGSEA. V was trimmed by 0 bases and J by 5 bases, leaving 11 bases between them. This CDR3 spans 14 amino acids. The CDR3, as DNA: TGCAGCGTTGAAGATTACGGCAGAAACAATGAGCAGTTCTTC. Translation gives CSVEDYGRNNEQFF.

At least ten counts were recorded for this clonotype. The chain joins TRBV7-8 to TRBJ2-5; D not resolved. Germline CDR1 reads SGHVS; CDR2 reads FQNEAQ. The length of the CDR3 is 14 residues. V lost 1 base to trimming and J lost 5 bases, with 11 bases between them. DNA of the CDR3: TGTGCCAGCAGCTTAGGGACCAGTTGGGAGACCCAGTACTTC. This sequence encodes CASSLGTSWETQYF.

The rearrangement links TRBV10-3 to TRBJ2-5; unclear D gene. The CDR3 sequence is 13 residues long. Germline V gene data show CDR1 as ENHRY and CDR2 as SYGVKD. V lost 2 bases, J lost 5 bases, and 9 bases lay in between. CDR3 region: CAISERSVETQYF. The DNA for the CDR3 is TGTGCCATCAGTGAGAGGTCCGTCGAGACCCAGTACTTC.

The chain recombines TRBV5-1 with TRBJ1-2; TRBD1 agrees at 8 bases. With 3 bases clipped from V and 7 bases from J, the junction kept 11 bases outside the gene matches. Germline V CDR1 and CDR2: SGHRS, YFSETQ. CDR3 size: 15 residues. CDR3 in amino acids: CASSSWDRKTSGYTF. The DNA for the CDR3 is TGCGCCAGCAGCTCATGGGACAGGAAGACCTCTGGCTACACCTTC.